Shown below are 5 T cell receptor beta chains from a single sample sequenced in a study of T cell responses to AZD1222 COVID-19 vaccine. Sequencing used immunoSEQ multiplex PCR; TCRdb keeps in-frame clones, though not all of them. The sample shows some 52,000 clones, roughly 87% of them seen only once. This sample comprised peripheral blood, obtained 28 days after the second AZD1222 dose. The receptor set was obtained from an adult who received the AZD1222 COVID-19 vaccine.

This clone was recorded only once. The rearrangement links TRBV29-1 to TRBJ1-2, with 7 bases matching TRBD1. V gave up 7 bases and J gave up 3 bases; unmatched junction bases: 5. CDR3 length equals 12 residues. Looked up from germline, CDR1 is SQVTM and CDR2 is ANQGSEA. In DNA form, the CDR3 reads TGCAGCGCTCTGGACAGGCACTATGGCTACACCTTC. Residues: CSALDRHYGYTF. The variable domain in full, with the rest retrieved from reference TRBV29-1 and TRBJ1-2, is SAVISQKPSRDICQRGTSLTIQCQVDSQVTMMFWYRQQPGQSLTLIATANQGSEATYESGFVIDKFPISRPNLTFSTLTVSNMSPEDSSIYLCSALDRHYGYTFGSGTRLTVV.

The gene calls are TRBV11-3 and TRBJ2-7; TRBD1 matches at 9 bases. The V gene's germline CDR1 is SGHNT and CDR2 YENEEA. The CDR3 runs 14 residues. Trimming took 5 bases from V and 5 from J; bases not matched to a gene: 7. The DNA of the CDR3 is TGTGCCAGCAGCCACCGGACAGGGGACCACGAGCAGTACTTC. Translated: CASSHRTGDHEQYF.

V gene TRBV4-1 combines with J gene TRBJ2-1; 11 nucleotides match TRBD2. Germline trimming cut 0 bases from V and 9 bases from J; bases unmatched to any gene: 16. The CDR3 length is 19 residues. Germline CDR1 is MGHRA and CDR2 is YSYEKL. Here the CDR3 DNA reads TGCGCCAGCAGCCAAGATTCCTGGGCCCTTAGCGGGAGGGCCGCTGAGCAGTTCTTC. Translation: CASSQDSWALSGRAAEQFF.

The count of this clone is one. The V call is TRBV12-3 or TRBV12-4, the J call TRBJ1-5; D is uncertain. The CDR3 has 13 residues. V gave up 8 bases and J gave up 6 bases, with 14 bases separating them. In DNA, the CDR3 is TGTGCCAGCTCTTCTGGCCTAGGTCAGCCCCAGCATTTT. It encodes CASSSGLGQPQHF.

The rearrangement links TRBV5-4 to TRBJ1-1; D gene ambiguous. The length of the CDR3 is 15 residues. Trimming removed 1 base from V and 0 bases from J, with 10 bases in between. Germline assignment: CDR1 SGHNT and CDR2 YYREEE (reference sequence). CDR3 region: CASSLKVGMNTEAFF. CDR3 coding DNA: TGTGCCAGCAGCTTGAAGGTAGGGATGAACACTGAAGCTTTCTTT.